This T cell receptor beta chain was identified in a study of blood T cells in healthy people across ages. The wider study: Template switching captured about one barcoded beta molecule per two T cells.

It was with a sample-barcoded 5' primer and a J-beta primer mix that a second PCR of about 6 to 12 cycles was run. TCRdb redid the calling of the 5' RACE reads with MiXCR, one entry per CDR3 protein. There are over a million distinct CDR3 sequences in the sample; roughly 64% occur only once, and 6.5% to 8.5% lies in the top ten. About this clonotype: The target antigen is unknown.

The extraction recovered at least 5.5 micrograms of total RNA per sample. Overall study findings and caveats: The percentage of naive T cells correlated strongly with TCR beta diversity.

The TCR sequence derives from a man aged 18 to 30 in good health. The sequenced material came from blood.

Written as DNA, the CDR3 is TGCAGTCCCGCGGGGGGCACCTACAATGAGCAGTACTTC. Translated, it gives CSPAGGTYNEQYF. This sequence joins TRBV20-1 and TRBJ2-1; TRBD2 matches at 8 bases. The J call is uncertain, as TRBJ2-7 better fits the DNA end. The germline gives CDR1 DFQATT, CDR2 SNEGSKA (reference sequence). The CDR3 totals 13 residues.